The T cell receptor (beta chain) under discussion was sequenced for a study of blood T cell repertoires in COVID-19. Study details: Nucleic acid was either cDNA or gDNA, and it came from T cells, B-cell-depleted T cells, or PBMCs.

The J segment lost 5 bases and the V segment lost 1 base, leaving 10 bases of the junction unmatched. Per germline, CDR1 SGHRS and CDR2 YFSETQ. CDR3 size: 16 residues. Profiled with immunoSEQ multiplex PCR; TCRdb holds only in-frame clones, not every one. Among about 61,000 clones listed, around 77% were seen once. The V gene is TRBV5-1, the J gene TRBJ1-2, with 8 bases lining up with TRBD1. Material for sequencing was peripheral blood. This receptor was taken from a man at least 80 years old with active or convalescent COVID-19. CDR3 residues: CASSLMPGQEFYGYTF. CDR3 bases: TGCGCCAGCAGCTTGATGCCGGGACAGGAGTTTTATGGCTACACCTTC. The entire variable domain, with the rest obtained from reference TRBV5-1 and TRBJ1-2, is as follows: KAGVTQTPRYLIKTRGQQVTLSCSPISGHRSVSWYQQTPGQGLQFLFEYFSETQRNKGNFPGRFSGRQFSNSRSEMNVSTLELGDSALYLCASSLMPGQEFYGYTFGSGTRLTVV.